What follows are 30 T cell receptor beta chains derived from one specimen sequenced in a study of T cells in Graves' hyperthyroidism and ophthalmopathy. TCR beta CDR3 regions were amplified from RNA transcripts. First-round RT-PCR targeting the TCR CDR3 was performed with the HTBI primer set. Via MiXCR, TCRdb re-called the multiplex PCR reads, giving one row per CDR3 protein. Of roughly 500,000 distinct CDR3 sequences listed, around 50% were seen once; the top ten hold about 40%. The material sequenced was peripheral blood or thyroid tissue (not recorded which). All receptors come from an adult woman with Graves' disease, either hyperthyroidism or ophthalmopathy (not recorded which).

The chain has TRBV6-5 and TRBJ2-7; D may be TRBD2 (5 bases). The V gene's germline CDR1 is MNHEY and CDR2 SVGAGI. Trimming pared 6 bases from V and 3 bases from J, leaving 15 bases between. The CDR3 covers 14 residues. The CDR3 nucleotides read TGTGCCAGCAGCGAGGACTCAAAGGTCTACGAGCAGTACTTC. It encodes CASSEDSKVYEQYF.

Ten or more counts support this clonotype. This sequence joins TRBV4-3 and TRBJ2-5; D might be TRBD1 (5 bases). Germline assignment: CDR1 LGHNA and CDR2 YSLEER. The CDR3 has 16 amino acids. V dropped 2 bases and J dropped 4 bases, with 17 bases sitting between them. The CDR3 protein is CASSQYRGSPRETQYF. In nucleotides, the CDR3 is TGCGCCAGCAGCCAATATAGGGGCAGCCCCCGAGAGACCCAGTACTTC.

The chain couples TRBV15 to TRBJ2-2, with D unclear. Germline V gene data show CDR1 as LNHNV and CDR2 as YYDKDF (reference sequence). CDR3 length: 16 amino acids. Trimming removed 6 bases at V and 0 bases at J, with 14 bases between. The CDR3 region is CATRHGMASNTGELFF. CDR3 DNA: TGTGCCACCAGGCACGGAATGGCTTCGAACACCGGGGAGCTGTTTTTT.

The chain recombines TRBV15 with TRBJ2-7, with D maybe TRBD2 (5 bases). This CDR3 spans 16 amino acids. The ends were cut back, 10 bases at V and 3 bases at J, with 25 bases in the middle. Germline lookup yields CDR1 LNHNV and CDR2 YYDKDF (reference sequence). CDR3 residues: CASSPPLPSWVYEQYF. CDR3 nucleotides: TGTGCCAGCTCACCACCCCTACCTAGCTGGGTCTACGAGCAGTACTTC.

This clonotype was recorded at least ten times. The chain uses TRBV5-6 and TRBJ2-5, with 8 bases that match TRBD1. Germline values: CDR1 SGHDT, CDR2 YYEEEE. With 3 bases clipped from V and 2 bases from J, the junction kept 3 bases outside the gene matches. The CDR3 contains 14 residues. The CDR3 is CASSYGTGQETQYF. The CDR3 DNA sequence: TGTGCCAGCAGCTACGGGACAGGTCAAGAGACCCAGTACTTC.

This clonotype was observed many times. The CDR3 region is CASSYASKGNSPLHF. CDR3 DNA: TGTGCCAGCAGCTACGCATCGAAAGGGAATTCACCCCTCCACTTT. The genes are TRBV5-6 and TRBJ1-6; D uncertain. The V and J ends lost 3 bases and 7 bases respectively, with 14 bases between them. This CDR3 is built from 15 residues. Per germline, CDR1 SGHDT and CDR2 YYEEEE.

The CDR3 nucleotides are TGTGCCACCAGTGGTGGACAGGTTAATCAGCCCCAGCATTTT. Its protein is CATSGGQVNQPQHF. V and J are TRBV24-1 and TRBJ1-5; 7 bases align to TRBD1. CDR1 and CDR2 (germline): KGHDR, SFDVKD. J gave up 4 bases and V 5 bases, and 4 bases lay outside the gene matches. The CDR3 consists of 14 residues.

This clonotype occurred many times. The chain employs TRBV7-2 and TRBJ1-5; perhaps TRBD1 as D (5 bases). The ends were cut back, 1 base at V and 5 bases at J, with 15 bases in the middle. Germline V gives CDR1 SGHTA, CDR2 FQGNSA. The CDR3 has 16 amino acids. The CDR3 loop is CASSLEGREAHQPQHF. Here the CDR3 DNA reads TGTGCCAGCAGCTTAGAGGGCAGGGAGGCCCATCAGCCCCAGCATTTT.

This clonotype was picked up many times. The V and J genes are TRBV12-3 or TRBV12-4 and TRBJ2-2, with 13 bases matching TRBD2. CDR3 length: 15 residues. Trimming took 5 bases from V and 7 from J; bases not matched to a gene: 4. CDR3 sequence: CASSLGTSGNGELFF. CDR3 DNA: TGTGCCAGCAGTCTCGGGACTAGCGGGAACGGGGAGCTGTTTTTT.

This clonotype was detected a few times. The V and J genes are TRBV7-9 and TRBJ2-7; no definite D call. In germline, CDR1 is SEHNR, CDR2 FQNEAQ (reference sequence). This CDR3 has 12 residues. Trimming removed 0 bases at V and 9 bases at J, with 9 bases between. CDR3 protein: CASSLAGHGQYF. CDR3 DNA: TGTGCCAGCAGCTTAGCCGGGCATGGGCAGTACTTC.

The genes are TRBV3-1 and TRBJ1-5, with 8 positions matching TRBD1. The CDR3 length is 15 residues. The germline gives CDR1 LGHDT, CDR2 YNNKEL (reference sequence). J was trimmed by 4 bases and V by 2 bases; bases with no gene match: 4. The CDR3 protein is CASSQTGGLNQPQHF. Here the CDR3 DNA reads TGTGCCAGCAGCCAAACAGGGGGTTTAAATCAGCCCCAGCATTTT.

The chain's CDR3 is CASNLEDRNYEQYF. CDR3 in DNA: TGTGCCAGCAATCTGGAGGACAGGAACTACGAGCAGTACTTC. The gene calls are TRBV2 and TRBJ2-7; TRBD1 agrees at 7 bases. The germline V gene has CDR1 SNHLY and CDR2 FYNNEI. The CDR3 runs 14 residues. V shed 7 bases and J 3 bases; nucleotides not matched to a gene: 9.

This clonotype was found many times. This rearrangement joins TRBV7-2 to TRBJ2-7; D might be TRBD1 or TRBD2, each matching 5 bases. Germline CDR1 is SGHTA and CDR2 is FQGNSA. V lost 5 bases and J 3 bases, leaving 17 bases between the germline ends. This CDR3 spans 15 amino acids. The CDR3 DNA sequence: TGTGCCAGCAGCCCCCCCATGGGGACGGACTACGAGCAGTACTTC. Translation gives CASSPPMGTDYEQYF.

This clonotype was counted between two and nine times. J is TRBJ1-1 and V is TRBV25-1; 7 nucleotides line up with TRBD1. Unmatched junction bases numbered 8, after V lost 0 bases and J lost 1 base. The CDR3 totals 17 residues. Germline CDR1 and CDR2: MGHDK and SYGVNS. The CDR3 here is CASSEYGRGAGNTEAFF. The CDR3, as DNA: TGTGCCAGCAGTGAATATGGCAGGGGGGCTGGGAACACTGAAGCTTTCTTT.

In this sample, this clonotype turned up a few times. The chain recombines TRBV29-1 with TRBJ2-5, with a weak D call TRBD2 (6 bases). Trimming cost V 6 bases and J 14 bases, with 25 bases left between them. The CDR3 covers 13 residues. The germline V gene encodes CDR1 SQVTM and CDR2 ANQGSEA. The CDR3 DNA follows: TGCAGCGTAACGAAGGCGGGACGGGCAAGAGGCTACTTC. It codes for CSVTKAGRARGYF.

The CDR3 sequence is CASSLGQTSSPDGYTF. DNA for the CDR3: TGTGCCAGCAGTTTAGGACAAACGTCTTCCCCCGATGGCTACACCTTC. This rearrangement joins TRBV2 to TRBJ1-2, with D possibly matching TRBD1 (5 bases). The germline V gene has CDR1 SNHLY and CDR2 FYNNEI. V was pared by 5 bases and J by 6 bases, with 22 bases between. CDR3 length equals 16 residues.

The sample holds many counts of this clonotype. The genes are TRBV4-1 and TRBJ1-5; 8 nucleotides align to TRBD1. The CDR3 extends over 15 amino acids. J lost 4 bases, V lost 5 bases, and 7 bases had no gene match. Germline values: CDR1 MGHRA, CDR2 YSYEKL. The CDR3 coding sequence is TGCGCCAGCAGCTATCGACAGGGGTGGAATCAGCCCCAGCATTTT. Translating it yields CASSYRQGWNQPQHF.

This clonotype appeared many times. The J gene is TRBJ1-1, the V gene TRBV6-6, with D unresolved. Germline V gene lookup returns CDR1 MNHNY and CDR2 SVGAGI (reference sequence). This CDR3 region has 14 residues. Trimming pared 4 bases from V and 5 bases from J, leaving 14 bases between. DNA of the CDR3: TGTGCCAGCAGTTCCAGTATGACTAGAACTGAAGCTTTCTTT. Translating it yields CASSSSMTRTEAFF.

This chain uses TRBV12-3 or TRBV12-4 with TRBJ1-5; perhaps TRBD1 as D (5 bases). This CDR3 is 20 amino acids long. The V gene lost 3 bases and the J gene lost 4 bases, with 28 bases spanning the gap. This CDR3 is CASSFGGGTGTDGRNQPQHF. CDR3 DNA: TGTGCCAGCAGTTTTGGGGGTGGGACCGGGACGGACGGAAGGAATCAGCCCCAGCATTTT.

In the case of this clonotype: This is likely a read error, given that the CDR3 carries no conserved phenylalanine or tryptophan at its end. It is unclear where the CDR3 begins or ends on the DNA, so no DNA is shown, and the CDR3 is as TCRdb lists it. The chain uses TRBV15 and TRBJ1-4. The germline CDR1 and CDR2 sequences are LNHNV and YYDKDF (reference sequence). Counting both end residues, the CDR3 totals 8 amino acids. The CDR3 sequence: CATSKRRG.

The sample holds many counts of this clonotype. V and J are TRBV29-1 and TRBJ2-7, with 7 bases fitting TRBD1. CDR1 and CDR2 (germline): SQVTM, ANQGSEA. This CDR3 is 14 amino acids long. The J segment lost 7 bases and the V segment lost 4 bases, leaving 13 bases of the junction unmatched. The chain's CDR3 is CSVGKGAGTGEQYF. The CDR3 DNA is TGCAGCGTTGGGAAGGGGGCAGGTACGGGAGAGCAGTACTTC.

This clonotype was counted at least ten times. The CDR3 DNA sequence: TGCAGTGCTAGGGGGCTAGCGGGGATCTACGAGCAGTACTTC. This gives the protein CSARGLAGIYEQYF. This chain connects TRBV20-1 to TRBJ2-7; 9 positions match TRBD2. The CDR3 has 14 residues. Germline V gene sequence: CDR1 DFQATT, CDR2 SNEGSKA (reference sequence). The V and J ends lost 3 bases and 3 bases, in that order; junction bases with no gene match: 6.

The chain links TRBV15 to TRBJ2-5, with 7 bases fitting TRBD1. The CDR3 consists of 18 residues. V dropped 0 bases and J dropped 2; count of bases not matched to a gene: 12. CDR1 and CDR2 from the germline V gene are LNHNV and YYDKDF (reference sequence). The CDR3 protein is CATSRDLPDRDTQETQYF. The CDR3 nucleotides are TGTGCCACCAGCAGAGATCTTCCTGACAGGGACACTCAAGAGACCCAGTACTTC.

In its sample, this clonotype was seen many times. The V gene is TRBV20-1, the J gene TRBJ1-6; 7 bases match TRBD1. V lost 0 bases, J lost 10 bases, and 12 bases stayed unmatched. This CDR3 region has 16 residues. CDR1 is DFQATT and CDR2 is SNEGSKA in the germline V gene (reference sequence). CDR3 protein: CSARDERQGRDSPLHF. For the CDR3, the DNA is TGCAGTGCTAGAGATGAAAGACAGGGAAGGGACTCACCCCTCCACTTT.

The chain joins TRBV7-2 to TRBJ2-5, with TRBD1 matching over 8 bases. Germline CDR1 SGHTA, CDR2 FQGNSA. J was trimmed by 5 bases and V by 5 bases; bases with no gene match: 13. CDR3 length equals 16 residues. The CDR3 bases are TGTGCCAGCAGCGTAGGGACAGGCTCATTCGGGGAGACCCAGTACTTC. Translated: CASSVGTGSFGETQYF.

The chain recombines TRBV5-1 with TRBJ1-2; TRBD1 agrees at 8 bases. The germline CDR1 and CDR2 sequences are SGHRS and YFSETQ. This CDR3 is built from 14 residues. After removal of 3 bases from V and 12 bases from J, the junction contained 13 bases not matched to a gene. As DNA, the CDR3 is TGCGCCAGCAGCTACGGGACAGGCGGCTCTGGAAACACCTTC. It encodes CASSYGTGGSGNTF.

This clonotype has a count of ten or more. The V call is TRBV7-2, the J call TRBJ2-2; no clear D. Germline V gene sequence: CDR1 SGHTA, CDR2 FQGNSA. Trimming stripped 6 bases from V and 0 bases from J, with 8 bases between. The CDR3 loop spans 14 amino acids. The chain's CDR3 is CASRRLANTGELFF. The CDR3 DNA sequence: TGTGCCAGCAGGAGATTAGCGAACACCGGGGAGCTGTTTTTT.

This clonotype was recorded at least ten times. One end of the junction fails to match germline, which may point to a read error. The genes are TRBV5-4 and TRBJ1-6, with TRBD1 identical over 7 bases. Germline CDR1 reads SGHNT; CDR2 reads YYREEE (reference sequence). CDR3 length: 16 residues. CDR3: CASSAGGTAYNSPLHF. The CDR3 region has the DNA TGTGCCAGCAGCGCAGGCGGGACAGCCTACAATTCACCCCTCCACTTT.

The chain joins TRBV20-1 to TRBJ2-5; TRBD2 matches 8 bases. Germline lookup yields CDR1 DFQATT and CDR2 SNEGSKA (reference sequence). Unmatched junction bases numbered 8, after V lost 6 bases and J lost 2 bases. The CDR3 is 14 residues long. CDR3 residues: CSATLSGRQETQYF. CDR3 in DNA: TGCAGTGCCACCTTGAGCGGGAGACAAGAGACCCAGTACTTC.

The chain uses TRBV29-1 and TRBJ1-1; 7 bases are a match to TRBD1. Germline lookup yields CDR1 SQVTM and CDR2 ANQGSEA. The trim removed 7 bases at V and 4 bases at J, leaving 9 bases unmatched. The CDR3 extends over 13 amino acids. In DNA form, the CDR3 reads TGCAGCGCAAAGACAGGGCTGGGCACTGAAGCTTTCTTT. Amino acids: CSAKTGLGTEAFF.